The present T cell receptor (beta chain) was sequenced within a study of shared T cell receptors in the human thymus. The CDR3 is made up of 14 amino acids. The V end was cut by 4 bases, the J end by 2 bases, with 8 bases between. Germline assignment: CDR1 SGHDN and CDR2 FVKESK. TCRdb's copy holds only in-frame clones and misses some; the assay was immunoSEQ multiplex PCR. The table has 550,000 to 800,000 clones, 80% to 90% seen once. This sample also belongs to another study, concerning human thymus T cells. This second study notes: Thymus pieces cut out during corrective heart surgery were the tissue that was used. Thymic repertoires overlap heavily among unrelated individuals, related research has reported.

V and J are TRBV14 and TRBJ2-2, with a weak D call TRBD2 (6 bases). The specimen was thymocytes. The sequence derives from a girl under two years old with a congenital heart defect. The CDR3, as DNA: TGTGCCAGCAGCCGGACTACAAACACCGGGGAGCTGTTTTTT. This codes for CASSRTTNTGELFF.